This TCR beta chain derives from a study of T-cell reconstitution after alpha-beta-depleted transplantation in children. The sample holds many counts of this clonotype. A TCRbeta library incorporating unique molecular identifiers was prepared. TCRdb redid the calling of the PCR reads with MiXCR, one entry per CDR3 protein. The repertoire holds fewer than 25,000 distinct CDR3 sequences, about a tenth seen once, with approximately 23% in the top ten. V shed 3 bases, J shed 4 bases, and the junction held 10 bases outside the gene matches. Germline loops: CDR1 MDHEN, CDR2 SYDVKM. There are 17 residues in the CDR3.

The genes are TRBV28 and TRBJ2-7; 12 bases are a match to TRBD1. The TCR comes from a human donor who donated a stem cell graft to a child with chronic granulomatous disease. The specimen was PBMCs from the stem cell graft donor, collected from the stem cell graft. In DNA, the CDR3 is TGTGCCAGCAGTTTCATCATCACGGGACAGGGGGCTTACGAGCAGTACTTC. Amino acids: CASSFIITGQGAYEQYF.